This T cell receptor beta chain is drawn from a study of vaccination and CD4 T cells after COVID-19. Study background: SARS-CoV-2 PCR on nasal swabs had been positive for the convalescent patients; fewer than 10 were mild and one was severe. The stimulating agents, overlapping spike peptides, came from SARS-CoV-2, HCoV-NL63, HCoV-OC43 and HCoV-229E.

At the Johns Hopkins FTIC core, DNA taken from cultured CD4+ T cells was sequenced by way of the Oncomine TCR Beta short-read assay. TCRdb analysed the PCR reads with MiXCR anew, one entry per CDR3 protein. The repertoire holds around 16,000 distinct CDR3 sequences, with 30% to 45% as singletons. The treatment: approximately 9-day PBMC culture with coronavirus spike peptide pools or control peptides (ViraFEST assay). About 1.8 million PBMCs went into each well for culture with approximately 9.8 IU/ml IL-2 and around 10 ug/ml peptide pools. About this clonotype: Its antigen is not known.

Sequenced input: cultured CD4+ T cells from blood. This clonotype originated in a human donor with COVID-19.

CDR3 loop: CASRLTGPYGYTF. The CDR3 DNA sequence: TGTGCCAGTAGATTGACAGGGCCCTATGGCTACACCTTC. V is TRBV19 and J is TRBJ1-2, with 7 bases lining up with TRBD1. Germline trimming cut 6 bases from V and 4 bases from J; bases unmatched to any gene: 5. Germline values: CDR1 LNHDA, CDR2 SQIVND (reference sequence). This CDR3 spans 13 amino acids.